One sample yielded the 31 T cell receptor beta chains listed below, sequenced in a study of blood T cell repertoires in COVID-19 (dated by TCRdb to 2020 to 2021). Libraries were built with the immunoSEQ multiplex PCR assay. TCRdb mirrors the immuneACCESS table, restricted to in-frame sequences. Some clones are absent from its copies; in checked studies, under half trace to an unresolved V gene, and the reason for the others is unknown. The sample table holds 200,000 to 300,000 clones, of which approximately 91% were seen once. Of the sample, 0.8% to 0.95% falls within the top ten clones. Sample: peripheral blood. All receptors come from a man aged 30 to 39 with COVID-19, enrolled during active disease.

The chain has TRBV27 and TRBJ1-3, with D possibly being TRBD1 (6 bases). The germline gives CDR1 MNHEY, CDR2 SMNVEV (reference sequence). The CDR3 length is 16 residues. Trimming removed 4 bases at V and 2 bases at J, with 15 bases between. This CDR3 is CASSWDLKGAGNTIYF. As DNA, the CDR3 is TGTGCCAGCAGTTGGGACCTAAAGGGGGCTGGAAACACCATATATTTT.

The chain employs TRBV5-1 and TRBJ1-1, with 11 bases lining up with TRBD1. J lost 8 bases, V lost 4 bases, and 4 bases had no gene match. The length of the CDR3 is 13 residues. Germline V CDR1 and CDR2: SGHRS, YFSETQ. The CDR3 spells CASSRTGGLEAFF. CDR3 nucleotide sequence: TGCGCCAGCAGCAGGACAGGGGGCTTAGAAGCTTTCTTT.

This chain joins TRBV2 and TRBJ2-1, with 9 bases matching TRBD1. With 4 bases clipped from V and 4 bases from J, the junction kept 8 bases outside the gene matches. Looked up from germline, CDR1 is SNHLY and CDR2 is FYNNEI. The CDR3 contains 16 residues. The CDR3 reads CASSGRDRVGYNEQFF. The CDR3 DNA sequence: TGTGCCAGCAGTGGCCGGGACAGGGTTGGGTACAATGAGCAGTTCTTC. The full variable domain, rest sourced from reference TRBV2 and TRBJ2-1, is EPEVTQTPSHQVTQMGQEVILRCVPISNHLYFYWYRQILGQKVEFLVSFYNNEISEKSEIFDDQFSVERPDGSNFTLKIRSTKLEDSAMYFCASSGRDRVGYNEQFFGPGTRLTVL.

V usage is TRBV6-5 and J usage is TRBJ2-5; D gene uncertain. The CDR3 covers 15 residues. In germline, CDR1 is MNHEY, CDR2 SVGAGI. V lost 0 bases to trimming and J lost 5 bases, with 13 bases between them. CDR3 nucleotide sequence: TGTGCCAGCAGTTACTCATTAGTGCGTTTGGAGACCCAGTACTTC. This translates into CASSYSLVRLETQYF.

This chain links TRBV15 with TRBJ1-4; tentative D call: TRBD1 (5 bases). Germline CDR1 is LNHNV and CDR2 is YYDKDF (reference sequence). This CDR3 spans 15 amino acids. Trimming stripped 6 bases from V and 1 base from J, with 12 bases between. This CDR3 reads CATSYTGGTNEKLFF. CDR3 in DNA: TGTGCCACCAGTTATACGGGGGGAACTAATGAAAAACTGTTTTTT.

V is TRBV7-2 and J is TRBJ2-7, with 9 bases that match TRBD2. This CDR3 is built from 16 residues. Germline V gene sequence: CDR1 SGHTA, CDR2 FQGNSA. With 2 bases clipped from V and 5 bases from J, the junction kept 10 bases outside the gene matches. DNA for the CDR3: TGTGCCAGCAGCTTACGCGGGGCGGGGGGGCTCGACGAGCAGTACTTC. It encodes CASSLRGAGGLDEQYF.

This sequence joins TRBV5-1 and TRBJ2-3; the match to TRBD2 covers 8 bases. The CDR3 extends over 14 amino acids. Trimming removed 4 bases from V and 5 bases from J; junction bases left unmatched: 6. CDR1 is SGHRS, CDR2 YFSETQ, per germline. CDR3 protein: CASSAGGARDTQYF. The CDR3 DNA reads TGCGCCAGCAGCGCCGGGGGGGCAAGAGATACGCAGTATTTT.

This clone was seen a single time. This chain uses TRBV19 with TRBJ1-1, with 7 bases identical to TRBD1. Trimming removed 0 bases from V and 4 bases from J; junction bases left unmatched: 8. The CDR3 spans 16 residues. Germline-derived CDR1 and CDR2 are LNHDA and SQIVND (reference sequence). The CDR3 is CASSIDLRQGGTEAFF. DNA for the CDR3: TGTGCCAGTAGTATAGACTTACGACAGGGAGGCACTGAAGCTTTCTTT.

The chain recombines TRBV12-3 or TRBV12-4 with TRBJ1-3; D is undetermined. This CDR3 contains 13 residues. The V end lost 6 bases, the J end lost 9 bases, and 15 bases lay between the germline ends. The chain's CDR3 is CASSLLGRTTIYF. The CDR3 nucleotides read TGTGCCAGCAGCCTACTAGGCCGTACCACCATATATTTT.

The chain combines TRBV4-1 with TRBJ2-4; TRBD1 might be the D (5 bases). Germline CDR1 MGHRA, CDR2 YSYEKL. This CDR3 is built from 15 residues. The ends were cut back, 4 bases at V and 3 bases at J, with 13 bases in the middle. The CDR3 coding sequence is TGCGCCAGCAGCCGCCCTCTCAGGGACAAAAACATTCAGTACTTC. As protein: CASSRPLRDKNIQYF.

The genes are TRBV6-5 and TRBJ2-7; D is unresolved. The germline CDR1 and CDR2 sequences are MNHEY and SVGAGI. V was pared by 0 bases and J by 0 bases, with 9 bases between. There are 15 residues in the CDR3. Written as DNA, the CDR3 is TGTGCCAGCAGTTACTCCGGGTGGAGCTCCTACGAGCAGTACTTC. This codes for CASSYSGWSSYEQYF.

This rearrangement joins TRBV6-1 to TRBJ2-1; D is ambiguous. The germline V gene has CDR1 MNHNS and CDR2 SASEGT. The V and J ends lost 3 bases and 8 bases respectively, with 14 bases between them. The CDR3 has 14 amino acids. The CDR3 DNA reads as TGTGCCAGCAGTGATCTATCAACGAGCCATGAGCAGTTCTTC. It yields the protein CASSDLSTSHEQFF.

The genes are TRBV27 and TRBJ1-6, with TRBD1 matching 7 bases. This CDR3 spans 14 amino acids. The J segment lost 5 bases and the V segment lost 5 bases, leaving 3 bases of the junction unmatched. Per the germline V gene, CDR1 is MNHEY and CDR2 is SMNVEV (reference sequence). Written as DNA, the CDR3 is TGTGCCAGCAGTCCGACAGGGCATAATTCACCCCTCCACTTT. Translating gives CASSPTGHNSPLHF.

The chain is built from TRBV19 and TRBJ1-3, with a tentative D call TRBD1 (5 bases). The CDR3 spans 15 residues. V dropped 3 bases and J dropped 4 bases, with 13 bases sitting between them. Germline V gene sequence: CDR1 LNHDA, CDR2 SQIVND (reference sequence). The CDR3 DNA sequence: TGTGCCAGTAGTATGGGGCAGGCCCCAGGAAACACCATATATTTT. Its protein is CASSMGQAPGNTIYF.

The genes are TRBV7-2 and TRBJ1-5, with unresolved D. Trimming cost V 5 bases and J 5 bases, with 10 bases left between them. The CDR3 has 13 amino acids. Looked up from germline, CDR1 is SGHTA and CDR2 is FQGNSA. The CDR3: CASSPNRDQPQHF. In DNA form, the CDR3 reads TGTGCCAGCAGCCCCAACAGAGATCAGCCCCAGCATTTT.

This rearrangement joins TRBV6-2 or TRBV6-3 to TRBJ2-1; 11 positions agree with TRBD2. Germline loops: CDR1 MNHEY, CDR2 SVGEGT. The V and J ends lost 6 bases and 9 bases, in that order; junction bases with no gene match: 4. The CDR3 extends over 13 amino acids. The CDR3 DNA is TGTGCCAGCAGCCTTAGCGGGGGGGTTGAGCAGTTCTTC. Its protein is CASSLSGGVEQFF.

The V and J genes are TRBV5-1 and TRBJ2-3, with D possibly being TRBD2 (5 bases). Trimming stripped 6 bases from V and 1 base from J, with 18 bases between. There are 16 residues in the CDR3. Germline values: CDR1 SGHRS, CDR2 YFSETQ. This chain's CDR3 is CASTSSPRLGTDTQYF. CDR3 sequence (DNA): TGCGCCAGCACGTCTAGCCCCAGGCTAGGCACAGATACGCAGTATTTT.

The rearrangement uses TRBV7-9 and TRBJ2-3; tentative D call: TRBD2 (6 bases). This CDR3 spans 16 amino acids. Trimming took off 2 bases at V and 4 bases at J, with 16 bases between the two ends. Germline CDR1 is SEHNR and CDR2 is FQNEAQ (reference sequence). Here the CDR3 reads CASSLMVRGGADTQYF. Written as DNA, the CDR3 is TGTGCCAGCAGCTTAATGGTGCGGGGAGGAGCAGATACGCAGTATTTT.

This clone was seen just once. V usage is TRBV4-1 and J usage is TRBJ1-2; 10 bases are shared with TRBD1. The CDR3 loop spans 17 amino acids. V was clipped by 0 bases and J by 7 bases; unmatched bases: 11. Germline CDR1 is MGHRA and CDR2 is YSYEKL. CDR3 region: CASSQDPLRQGAGGYTF. In DNA form, the CDR3 reads TGCGCCAGCAGCCAAGATCCTTTGAGACAGGGGGCGGGTGGCTACACCTTC.

The V gene is TRBV7-9, the J gene TRBJ1-6; D possibly corresponds to TRBD1 (5 bases). V lost 8 bases to trimming and J lost 0 bases, with 11 bases between them. The germline CDR1 and CDR2 sequences are SEHNR and FQNEAQ (reference sequence). The CDR3 totals 15 residues. Here the CDR3 DNA reads TGTGCCAGCGTAGACGGGGGCTCCTATAATTCACCCCTCCACTTT. Translated, it gives CASVDGGSYNSPLHF.

This rearrangement joins TRBV3-1 (or the pseudogene TRBV3-2) to TRBJ2-3, with TRBD2 matching 9 bases. The germline V gene has CDR1 LGHDT and CDR2 YNNKEL (reference sequence). The length of the CDR3 is 15 residues. J lost 10 bases, V lost 2 bases, and 10 bases had no gene match. The DNA of the CDR3 is TGTGCCAGCAGCCAAAGGCGGGGGGGCGGTGTTGCGCAGTATTTT. Translation gives CASSQRRGGGVAQYF.

The chain employs TRBV10-3 and TRBJ2-7; 8 bases line up with TRBD1. Germline V gives CDR1 ENHRY, CDR2 SYGVKD. After removal of 5 bases from V and 5 bases from J, the junction contained 5 bases not matched to a gene. The CDR3 runs to 13 residues. The DNA for the CDR3 is TGTGCCATCAGTTCAGGGGGCATAAACGAGCAGTACTTC. It is translated as CAISSGGINEQYF.

The chain employs TRBV5-1 and TRBJ1-2; D is unresolved. V lost 4 bases and J lost 5, with 18 bases in between. Per germline, CDR1 SGHRS and CDR2 YFSETQ. The CDR3 contains 15 residues. For the CDR3, the DNA is TGCGCCAGCAGCCCCGTCCGGACGGGATTTTATGGCTACACCTTC. Translated, it gives CASSPVRTGFYGYTF. Full variable domain (rest looked up from reference TRBV5-1 and TRBJ1-2): KAGVTQTPRYLIKTRGQQVTLSCSPISGHRSVSWYQQTPGQGLQFLFEYFSETQRNKGNFPGRFSGRQFSNSRSEMNVSTLELGDSALYLCASSPVRTGFYGYTFGSGTRLTVV.

The chain joins TRBV30 to TRBJ2-1, with 12 bases that match TRBD2. CDR3 size: 17 residues. Germline CDR1 reads GTSNPN; CDR2 reads SVGIG (reference sequence). Trimming at V came to 0 bases and at J to 3 bases, leaving 6 bases not matched to a gene. CDR3 protein: CAWSVASGGEYYNEQFF. For the CDR3, the DNA is TGTGCCTGGAGTGTAGCTAGCGGGGGGGAATACTACAATGAGCAGTTCTTC.

This clone was found once. The chain is built from TRBV5-1 and TRBJ1-1; 8 bases align to TRBD1. Germline CDR1 and CDR2: SGHRS and YFSETQ. The V segment lost 4 bases and the J segment 5 bases; nucleotides outside the gene matches: 10. This CDR3 has 15 residues. This CDR3 is CASSAHDRGGTEAFF. For the CDR3, the DNA is TGCGCCAGCAGCGCTCACGACAGGGGAGGGACTGAAGCTTTCTTT.

This rearrangement joins TRBV6-4 to TRBJ1-1, with D possibly matching TRBD1 (5 bases). CDR1 and CDR2 from the germline V gene are MRHNA and SNTAGT. This CDR3 is 15 amino acids long. Trimming shortened V by 7 bases and J by 5 bases, and 20 bases separated the two germline ends. The CDR3 reads CASISPRSGGTEAFF. The CDR3 DNA reads as TGTGCCAGCATTTCACCCCGATCGGGGGGAACTGAAGCTTTCTTT.

This chain links TRBV19 with TRBJ2-7; maybe TRBD1 (7 bases). CDR3 length equals 15 residues. The germline gives CDR1 LNHDA, CDR2 SQIVND (reference sequence). Between the trimmed V and J ends, which lost 8 bases and 7 bases, there was a span of 24 bases. The CDR3 is CASRPRGGGVLEQYF. The CDR3 nucleotides are TGTGCCAGTCGCCCTCGTGGAGGGGGCGTATTAGAGCAGTACTTC.

The rearrangement joins TRBV15 to TRBJ2-7; 7 nucleotides match TRBD2. V shed 1 base and J 4 bases; nucleotides not matched to a gene: 7. The germline CDR1 and CDR2 sequences are LNHNV and YYDKDF (reference sequence). The CDR3 is made up of 15 amino acids. CDR3 loop: CATSRVETSRYEQYF. In DNA, the CDR3 is TGTGCCACCAGCAGAGTCGAGACTAGCAGATACGAGCAGTACTTC.

Only one count was recorded for this clone. The gene calls are TRBV9 and TRBJ1-6, with a possible D match to TRBD1 (6 bases). CDR3 length: 17 amino acids. The germline V and J ends were trimmed by 4 bases and 8 bases, with 22 bases remaining between them. CDR1 and CDR2 from the germline V gene are SGDLS and YYNGEE. The CDR3 region is CASSTTGAGGRHSPLHF. DNA for the CDR3: TGTGCCAGCAGCACCACCGGGGCTGGGGGCCGGCATTCACCCCTCCACTTT.

The chain recombines TRBV3-1 (or the pseudogene TRBV3-2) with TRBJ1-1; 10 bases align to TRBD1. This CDR3 spans 15 amino acids. Germline values: CDR1 LGHDT, CDR2 YNNKEL (reference sequence). The V segment lost 6 bases and the J segment 5 bases; nucleotides outside the gene matches: 9. The CDR3 DNA reads as TGTGCCAGCAGACAAATCGACAGGGGGCGAACTGAAGCTTTCTTT. This encodes CASRQIDRGRTEAFF.

The chain combines TRBV19 with TRBJ1-2; TRBD1 aligns across 8 bases. After removal of 3 bases from V and 5 bases from J, the junction contained 2 bases not matched to a gene. Germline V gene sequence: CDR1 LNHDA, CDR2 SQIVND (reference sequence). The CDR3 runs 13 residues. The CDR3 nucleotides are TGTGCCAGTAGTATCGACAGGGGATATGGCTACACCTTC. This sequence encodes CASSIDRGYGYTF.